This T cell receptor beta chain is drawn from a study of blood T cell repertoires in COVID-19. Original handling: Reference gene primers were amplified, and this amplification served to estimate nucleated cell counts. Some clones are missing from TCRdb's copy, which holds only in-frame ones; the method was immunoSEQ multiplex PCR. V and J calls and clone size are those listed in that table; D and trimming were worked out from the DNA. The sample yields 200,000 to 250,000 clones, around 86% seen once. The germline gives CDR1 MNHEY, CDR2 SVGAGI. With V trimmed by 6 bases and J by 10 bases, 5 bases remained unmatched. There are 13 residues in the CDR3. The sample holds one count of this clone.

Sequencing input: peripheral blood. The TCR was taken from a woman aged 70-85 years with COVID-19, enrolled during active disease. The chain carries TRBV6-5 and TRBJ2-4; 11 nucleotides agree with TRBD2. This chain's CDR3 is CASRLGLAEIQYF. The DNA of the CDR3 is TGTGCCAGCAGGTTGGGACTAGCGGAAATTCAGTACTTC.